Below are 31 T cell receptor beta chains sequenced from a single sample in a study of CD8 T cells in ankylosing spondylitis (TCRdb year 2017). Library construction relied on 5' RACE. Instrument on record: Illumina HiSeq 2500. TCRdb reprocessed the public reads (quality trimming at Q25 with fastp, clone calling with MiXCR) and kept in-frame beta chains. Rows are unified per CDR3 protein, each entry keeping the most common DNA and genes. Within this sample are about 130,000 distinct CDR3 sequences, with 6% to 8.5% of them counted one time only. 12% of the sample is held by the ten biggest clonotypes. The specimen was blood, either unsorted or a sorted T cell fraction (not recorded which). Source of these receptors: a male donor with ankylosing spondylitis or in good health (not recorded which).

This clonotype came up many times. The V gene is TRBV5-1, the J gene TRBJ2-1, with D perhaps being TRBD1 or TRBD2 (5 bases each). Germline V gene sequence: CDR1 SGHRS, CDR2 YFSETQ. V lost 4 bases and J lost 0, with 17 bases in between. This CDR3 contains 17 residues. CDR3 sequence: CASSRRGPRSSYNEQFF. For the CDR3, the DNA is TGCGCCAGCAGCCGACGGGGCCCAAGGAGCTCCTACAATGAGCAGTTCTTC.

This clonotype was observed many times. J is TRBJ2-1 and V is TRBV20-1; weak D call: TRBD1 (6 bases). Per the germline V gene, CDR1 is DFQATT and CDR2 is SNEGSKA (reference sequence). CDR3 length equals 13 residues. The V end lost 1 base, the J end lost 15 bases, and 19 bases lay between the germline ends. For the CDR3, the DNA is TGCAGTGCTAGAGCACCGGTCAGTGGGGGCCTGTTCTTC. Amino acid sequence: CSARAPVSGGLFF.

This clonotype was detected many times. The V call is TRBV20-1, the J call TRBJ2-2, with D uncertain. CDR1 and CDR2 (germline): DFQATT, SNEGSKA (reference sequence). V was cut by 1 base and J by 1 base, with 16 bases left in between. This CDR3 spans 17 amino acids. Here the CDR3 DNA reads TGCAGTGCTAGAGCTGGGCGGACCCCTCGGAACACCGGGGAGCTGTTTTTT. As protein: CSARAGRTPRNTGELFF.

J is TRBJ2-1 and V is TRBV18; D is perhaps TRBD1 (5 bases). Trimming stripped 1 base from V and 5 bases from J, with 6 bases between. This CDR3 contains 13 residues. Germline V gene lookup returns CDR1 KGHSH and CDR2 LQKENI. CDR3 region: CASSPRGDNEQFF. DNA for the CDR3: TGTGCCAGCTCACCACGGGGCGACAATGAGCAGTTCTTC.

This clonotype occurred many times. The chain carries TRBV15 and TRBJ1-1; TRBD1 aligns across 8 bases. Germline CDR1 is LNHNV and CDR2 is YYDKDF (reference sequence). This CDR3 is built from 15 residues. V lost 8 bases, J lost 6 bases, and 14 bases stayed unmatched. DNA for the CDR3: TGTGCCACCCTCCGAGGGCAGGGGGCAATGTCTGAAGCTTTCTTT. Translating it yields CATLRGQGAMSEAFF.

This clonotype was seen ten or more times. V usage is TRBV29-1 and J usage is TRBJ2-2; D may correspond to TRBD1 or TRBD2 (5 bases each). The CDR3 has 13 amino acids. The V end lost 8 bases, the J end lost 4 bases, and 14 bases lay between the germline ends. Per the germline V gene, CDR1 is SQVTM and CDR2 is ANQGSEA. DNA for the CDR3: TGCAGCCTCCAGGTTGGGGGCACCGGGGAGCTGTTTTTT. Protein: CSLQVGGTGELFF.

This chain connects TRBV12-3 or TRBV12-4 to TRBJ2-3; 15 bases align to TRBD2. The CDR3 contains 15 residues. Unmatched junction bases numbered 4, after V lost 4 bases and J lost 8 bases. CDR3 region: CASSWGLAGGGTQYF. DNA of the CDR3: TGTGCCAGCAGTTGGGGACTAGCGGGAGGAGGTACGCAGTATTTT.

The table lists this clonotype with many counts. One end of the junction is discordant with germline, which a read error may explain. This chain links TRBV5-1 with TRBJ2-5; D not certain. The CDR3 is made up of 11 amino acids. Germline values: CDR1 SGHRS, CDR2 YFSETQ. The CDR3 nucleotides read TGTGCCAGCAGTTATCAAGAGACCCAGTACTTC. It translates to CASSYQETQYF.

This clonotype was picked up many times. The rearrangement links TRBV20-1 to TRBJ2-3, with D possibly matching TRBD1 (6 bases). CDR3 length equals 14 residues. V was shortened by 3 bases and J by 3 bases, with 13 bases between the two germline ends. The germline gives CDR1 DFQATT, CDR2 SNEGSKA (reference sequence). CDR3 in DNA: TGCAGTGCTAGCCGCATGAGGGGGACAGATACGCAGTATTTT. The encoded protein is CSASRMRGTDTQYF.

This clonotype was detected ten times or more. The V gene is TRBV5-6, the J gene TRBJ1-5; D gene ambiguous. The germline V gene has CDR1 SGHDT and CDR2 YYEEEE. Trimming removed 1 base from V and 0 bases from J, with 8 bases in between. This CDR3 has 15 amino acids. CDR3 DNA: TGTGCCAGCAGCTTGATGGGTTATAGCAATCAGCCCCAGCATTTT. Protein: CASSLMGYSNQPQHF.

In its sample, this clonotype was seen many times. V gene TRBV20-1 combines with J gene TRBJ2-7; 10 nucleotides line up with TRBD2. Germline V gene lookup returns CDR1 DFQATT and CDR2 SNEGSKA (reference sequence). The trim removed 5 bases at V and 5 bases at J, leaving 12 bases unmatched. The CDR3 runs to 15 residues. The CDR3 DNA reads as TGCAGTGCTTACGGACTAGCGGTCTCATCTAACGAGCAGTACTTC. Translation gives CSAYGLAVSSNEQYF.

This clonotype was seen at least ten times. The chain joins TRBV20-1 to TRBJ2-2, with unresolved D. V gave up 0 bases and J gave up 5 bases, with 7 bases separating them. Germline CDR1 DFQATT, CDR2 SNEGSKA (reference sequence). The CDR3 runs 13 residues. The CDR3 protein is CSARDAVTGELFF. The CDR3 coding sequence is TGCAGTGCTAGAGATGCGGTTACCGGGGAGCTGTTTTTT.

There are many counts of this clonotype. This rearrangement joins TRBV5-1 to TRBJ2-1; no reliable D call. The V end lost 4 bases, the J end lost 6 bases, and 20 bases lay between the germline ends. This CDR3 comprises 16 residues. CDR1 is SGHRS and CDR2 is YFSETQ in the germline V gene. The CDR3: CASSPPGQETTNEQFF. CDR3 coding DNA: TGCGCCAGCAGCCCGCCCGGGCAGGAGACCACCAATGAGCAGTTCTTC.

This clonotype has ten or more counts. V gene TRBV6-2 or TRBV6-3 combines with J gene TRBJ2-7; a weak D match, TRBD2 (6 bases). The V gene lost 4 bases and the J gene lost 2 bases, with 18 bases spanning the gap. This CDR3 has 16 residues. In germline, CDR1 is MNHEY, CDR2 SVGEGT. DNA of the CDR3: TGTGCCAGCAGTTGGCCGTCTGGCGGGGACCCCTACGAGCAGTACTTC. This codes for CASSWPSGGDPYEQYF.

This clonotype was counted ten times or more. V is TRBV12-3 or TRBV12-4 and J is TRBJ2-5; D is unclear. The CDR3 totals 11 residues. Trimming stripped 5 bases from V and 5 bases from J, with 6 bases between. Here the CDR3 reads CASSPRETQYF. The CDR3 DNA sequence: TGTGCCAGCAGTCCCCGTGAGACCCAGTACTTC.

The CDR3 loop reads CASSLGTSYTYEQYF. CDR3 DNA: TGTGCCAGCAGCTTGGGGACTAGCTACACCTACGAGCAGTACTTC. The V call is TRBV5-4, the J call TRBJ2-7, with 8 positions matching TRBD2. This CDR3 is 15 amino acids long. Germline assignment: CDR1 SGHNT and CDR2 YYREEE (reference sequence). Losses at the gene ends were 0 bases for V and 2 bases for J; bases not matched to a gene: 4.

This clonotype was recorded many times. V is TRBV7-8 and J is TRBJ2-3; 9 bases fit TRBD2. The CDR3 runs to 15 residues. The J segment lost 1 base and the V segment lost 6 bases, leaving 5 bases of the junction unmatched. The germline V gene encodes CDR1 SGHVS and CDR2 FQNEAQ. Written as DNA, the CDR3 is TGTGCCAGCAGAACCGGGACTAGCCGCACAGATACGCAGTATTTT. As protein: CASRTGTSRTDTQYF.

This clonotype was observed once. The gene calls are TRBV20-1 and TRBJ2-7, with D possibly TRBD1 on 6 matching bases. Between the trimmed V and J ends, which lost 0 bases and 2 bases, there was a span of 14 bases. This CDR3 spans 15 amino acids. Germline V gene sequence: CDR1 DFQATT, CDR2 SNEGSKA (reference sequence). Here the CDR3 reads CSARDQGRYTYEQYF. CDR3 bases: TGCAGTGCTAGAGATCAGGGGCGTTATACCTACGAGCAGTACTTC.

This clonotype was seen ten or more times. The chain employs TRBV5-1 and TRBJ1-2; D is possibly TRBD1 (5 bases). CDR3 size: 12 residues. V gave up 4 bases and J gave up 7 bases, with 11 bases separating them. From germline, CDR1 is SGHRS and CDR2 YFSETQ. CDR3 in amino acids: CASSEGRSGYTF. The DNA for the CDR3 is TGCGCCAGCAGCGAGGGACGTAGTGGCTACACCTTC.

In this sample, this clonotype turned up a few times. The V and J genes are TRBV30 and TRBJ2-4, with 7 bases identical to TRBD1. The CDR3 is 16 amino acids. The trim removed 1 base at V and 0 bases at J, leaving 6 bases unmatched. Germline assignment: CDR1 GTSNPN and CDR2 SVGIG (reference sequence). The CDR3 region is CAWSASGTVAKNIQYF. CDR3 coding DNA: TGTGCCTGGAGTGCCTCCGGGACAGTAGCCAAAAACATTCAGTACTTC.

V and J are TRBV7-9 and TRBJ2-2; D ambiguous. V was pared by 8 bases and J by 4 bases, with 5 bases between. This CDR3 spans 11 amino acids. Germline values: CDR1 SEHNR, CDR2 FQNEAQ (reference sequence). The CDR3: CASGFTGELFF. DNA of the CDR3: TGTGCCAGCGGGTTCACCGGGGAGCTGTTTTTT. Variable domain in full (rest from reference TRBV7-9 and TRBJ2-2): DTGVSQNPRHKITKRGQNVTFRCDPISEHNRLYWYRQTLGQGPEFLTYFQNEAQLEKSRLLSDRFSAERPKGSFSTLEIQRTEQGDSAMYLCASGFTGELFFGEGSRLTVL.

This clonotype was picked up many times. The rearrangement joins TRBV12-3 or TRBV12-4 to TRBJ2-7; no definite D call. With 7 bases removed from V and 0 bases from J, the gap between germline ends came to 13 bases. The CDR3 contains 14 residues. CDR3 sequence reads: CASTLWTNSYEQYF. CDR3 nucleotide sequence: TGTGCCAGCACCCTCTGGACCAACTCCTACGAGCAGTACTTC.

This CDR3 reads CSARHDRKSGYTF. CDR3 bases: TGCAGTGCTAGACACGACAGGAAGAGTGGCTACACCTTC. The V call is TRBV20-1, the J call TRBJ1-2, with a weak D call TRBD1 (6 bases). The length of the CDR3 is 13 residues. V lost 2 bases and J 7 bases, leaving 14 bases between the germline ends. In germline, CDR1 is DFQATT, CDR2 SNEGSKA (reference sequence).

A word on this clonotype: The conserved phenylalanine or tryptophan is not found at the CDR3 terminus, so this likely reflects a read error. The V and J genes are TRBV5-1 and TRBJ2-7, with TRBD1 as a possible D gene (6 bases). V dropped 2 bases and J dropped 4 bases, with 10 bases sitting between them. The CDR3 spans 13 residues. From germline, CDR1 is SGHRS and CDR2 YFSETQ. The CDR3 region is CASSLQGSYEQYS. CDR3 bases: TGCGCCAGCAGCTTACAGGGTTCTTACGAGCAGTACTCC.

This sequence joins TRBV7-8 and TRBJ1-5; no reliable D call. V shed 4 bases and J shed 3 bases, with 13 bases lying between them. Germline V gene lookup returns CDR1 SGHVS and CDR2 FQNEAQ. The CDR3 totals 15 residues. CDR3 DNA: TGTGCCAGCAGCTCGAACTCGGGCGCCAATCAGCCCCAGCATTTT. Encoded protein: CASSSNSGANQPQHF.

In the case of this clonotype: This may be a read error, as it is one base from a much larger clone. This chain joins TRBV30 and TRBJ1-6; no reliable D call. Deletions cut 0 bases from V and 2 bases from J, with 8 bases between. This CDR3 spans 15 amino acids. Germline loops: CDR1 GTSNPN, CDR2 SVGIG (reference sequence). CDR3 sequence reads: CAWSVGSPYNSPLHF. The CDR3 bases are TGTGCCTGGAGTGTAGGCAGCCCCTATAATTCACCCCTCCACTTT.

This chain links TRBV20-1 with TRBJ2-1, with D perhaps given as TRBD1 or TRBD2 (6 bases each). V lost 5 bases and J lost 7, with 12 bases in between. Per germline, CDR1 DFQATT and CDR2 SNEGSKA (reference sequence). The CDR3 extends over 12 amino acids. CDR3 loop: CSAGGLRNEQFF. In DNA form, the CDR3 reads TGCAGTGCTGGGGGGCTCAGGAATGAGCAGTTCTTC.

This clonotype was detected many times. The chain has TRBV29-1 and TRBJ1-1; no definite D call. The CDR3 consists of 16 residues. The V gene's germline CDR1 is SQVTM and CDR2 ANQGSEA. The V and J ends lost 0 bases and 1 base respectively, with 15 bases between them. CDR3 region: CSVEDSPVAGNTEAFF. In DNA, the CDR3 is TGCAGCGTTGAAGATTCGCCGGTGGCGGGGAACACTGAAGCTTTCTTT. Looking up the rest from reference TRBV29-1 and TRBJ1-1 gives the full variable domain: SAVISQKPSRDICQRGTSLTIQCQVDSQVTMMFWYRQQPGQSLTLIATANQGSEATYESGFVIDKFPISRPNLTFSTLTVSNMSPEDSSIYLCSVEDSPVAGNTEAFFGQGTRLTVV.

This clonotype was detected many times. The CDR3 protein is CSARVDLNSPLHF. The CDR3 DNA is TGCAGTGCTAGAGTGGATTTGAATTCACCCCTCCACTTT. J is TRBJ1-6 and V is TRBV20-1; D ambiguous. The CDR3 loop spans 13 amino acids. V was shortened by 1 base and J by 7 bases, with 8 bases between the two germline ends. Germline V lookup: CDR1 DFQATT, CDR2 SNEGSKA (reference sequence).

The chain combines TRBV9 with TRBJ2-1, with a possible D match to TRBD1 (6 bases). The germline V and J ends were trimmed by 0 bases and 2 bases, with 9 bases remaining between them. The CDR3 runs 15 residues. Germline V gives CDR1 SGDLS, CDR2 YYNGEE. CDR3 sequence: CASSVETGPYNEQFF. The DNA of the CDR3 is TGTGCCAGCAGCGTAGAGACAGGACCCTACAATGAGCAGTTCTTC.

The table lists this clonotype with many counts. This sequence joins TRBV29-1 and TRBJ2-2; possible D gene TRBD1, 5 bases. Germline CDR1 is SQVTM and CDR2 is ANQGSEA. The ends were cut back, 2 bases at V and 6 bases at J, with 10 bases in the middle. This CDR3 comprises 13 residues. CDR3 protein: CSVERGRAGELFF. DNA of the CDR3: TGCAGCGTTGAACGCGGCAGGGCCGGGGAGCTGTTTTTT.